This TCR beta chain was profiled in a study of response to subunit inactivated influenza vaccine. TCRdb recomputed calls from the RT-PCR reads with MiXCR, one row per CDR3 protein. The data show hundreds of thousands of distinct CDR3 sequences, around a sixth seen once. This clonotype turned up a few times. Its matching antigen is unknown. The CDR3 has 12 amino acids. Trimming removed 5 bases from V and 9 bases from J; junction bases left unmatched: 6. Per germline, CDR1 SQVTM and CDR2 ANQGSEA. General observations from the study: The authors put forward the suggestion that each seasonal influenza vaccination may bring in only a limited number of new T cells.

The source is a man in his fifties who received an inactivated influenza vaccine. The sample in question was PBMCs from blood, obtained roughly 12 days after vaccination. This chain joins TRBV29-1 and TRBJ2-1, with 8 nucleotides matching TRBD1. The CDR3: CSVYSGGGEQFF. CDR3 in DNA: TGCAGCGTTTATTCAGGGGGCGGTGAGCAGTTCTTC.